This TCR beta chain was identified in a study of T cells in Graves' hyperthyroidism and ophthalmopathy. Many counts were recorded for this clonotype. Trimming left V 0 bases short and J 6 bases short, with 9 bases between. This CDR3 spans 13 amino acids. The V gene's germline CDR1 is SGHDT and CDR2 YYEEEE. With a duration under 2 months, the hyperthyroidism was newly diagnosed in patients aged 18 to 65. Each diagnosis drew on symptoms, thyroxine, TRAb, thyroid ultrasound and orbital computed tomography findings. RNA transcripts served as the template for amplifying TCR beta CDR3 regions. HTBI primers were employed in a first-round RT-PCR of the TCR CDR3. TCRdb re-called the multiplex PCR reads through MiXCR, storing one row per CDR3 protein. The sample includes about 46,000 distinct CDR3 sequences, 45% to 50% of them seen just once.

This clonotype was obtained from a woman in her fifties or sixties with Graves' hyperthyroidism. V gene TRBV5-6 combines with J gene TRBJ1-1; no firm D call. Sequences were obtained from peripheral blood or thyroid tissue (not recorded which). The CDR3 DNA is TGTGCCAGCAGCTTGGGTCTCAGCTCTGAAGCTTTCTTT. Protein: CASSLGLSSEAFF.